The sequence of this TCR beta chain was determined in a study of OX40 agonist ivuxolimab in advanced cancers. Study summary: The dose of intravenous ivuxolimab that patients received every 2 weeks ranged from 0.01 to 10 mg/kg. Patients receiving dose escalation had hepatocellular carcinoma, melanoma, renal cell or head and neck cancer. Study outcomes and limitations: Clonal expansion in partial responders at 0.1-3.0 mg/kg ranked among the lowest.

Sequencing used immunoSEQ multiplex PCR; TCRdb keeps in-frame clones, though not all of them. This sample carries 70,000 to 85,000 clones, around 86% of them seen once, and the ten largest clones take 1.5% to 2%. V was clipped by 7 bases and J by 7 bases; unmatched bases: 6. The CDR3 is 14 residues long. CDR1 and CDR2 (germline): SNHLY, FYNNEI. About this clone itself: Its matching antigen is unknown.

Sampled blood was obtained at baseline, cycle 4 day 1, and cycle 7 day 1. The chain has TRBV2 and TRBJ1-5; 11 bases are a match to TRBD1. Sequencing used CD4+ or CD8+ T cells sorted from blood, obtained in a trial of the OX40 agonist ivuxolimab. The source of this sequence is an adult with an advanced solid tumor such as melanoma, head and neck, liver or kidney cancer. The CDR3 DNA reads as TGTGCCAGCACCCGGGACAGGGGGGAACAGCCCCAGCATTTT. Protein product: CASTRDRGEQPQHF.